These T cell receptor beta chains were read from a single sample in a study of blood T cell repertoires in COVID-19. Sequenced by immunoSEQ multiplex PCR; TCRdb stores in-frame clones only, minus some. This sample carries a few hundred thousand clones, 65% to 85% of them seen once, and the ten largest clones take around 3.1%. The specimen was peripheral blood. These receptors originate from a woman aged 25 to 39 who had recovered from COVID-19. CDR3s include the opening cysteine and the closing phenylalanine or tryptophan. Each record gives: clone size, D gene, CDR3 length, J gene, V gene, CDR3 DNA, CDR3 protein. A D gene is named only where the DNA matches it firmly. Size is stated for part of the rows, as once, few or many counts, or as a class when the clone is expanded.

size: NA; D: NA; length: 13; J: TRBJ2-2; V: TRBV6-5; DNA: TGTGCCAGCAGTTACACTTACACCGGGGAGCTGTTTTTT; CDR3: CASSYTYTGELFF
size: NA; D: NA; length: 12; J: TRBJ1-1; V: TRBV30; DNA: TGTGCCTGGAGGACATTGAACACTGAAGCTTTCTTT; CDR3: CAWRTLNTEAFF
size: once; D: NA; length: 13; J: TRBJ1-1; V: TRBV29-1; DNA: TGCAGCGCTGTCGGACAGCCGAACACTGAAGCTTTCTTT; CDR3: CSAVGQPNTEAFF
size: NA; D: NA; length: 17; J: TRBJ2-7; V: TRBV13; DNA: TGTGCCAGCAGCCTAGGGAGAGGGTCGCCCGCGTCCTACGAGCAGTACTTC; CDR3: CASSLGRGSPASYEQYF
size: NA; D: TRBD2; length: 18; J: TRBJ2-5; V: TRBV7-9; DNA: TGTGCCAGCAGCCGAGGGACTAGCGGGACCGTAGGGCGGGAGACCCAGTACTTC; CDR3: CASSRGTSGTVGRETQYF
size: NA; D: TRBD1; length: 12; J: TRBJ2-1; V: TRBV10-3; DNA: TGTGCCATCGGGGACAGGGATGCTGAGCAGTTCTTC; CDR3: CAIGDRDAEQFF
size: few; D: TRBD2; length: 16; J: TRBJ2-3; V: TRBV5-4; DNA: TGTGCCAGCAGCATCCTAGCGGGGATGCGAGCAGATACGCAGTATTTT; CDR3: CASSILAGMRADTQYF
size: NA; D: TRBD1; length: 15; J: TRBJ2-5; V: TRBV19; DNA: TGTGCCAGTAGTTTCGGACAGGCGGATGGGGAGACCCAGTACTTC; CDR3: CASSFGQADGETQYF
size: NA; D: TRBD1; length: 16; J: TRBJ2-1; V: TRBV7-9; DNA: TGTGCCAGCAGCACACAGGGGGCGTTCTCCTACAATGAGCAGTTCTTC; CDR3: CASSTQGAFSYNEQFF
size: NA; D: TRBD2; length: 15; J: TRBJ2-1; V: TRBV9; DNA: TGTGCCAGCAGCGTAGGGACTAGCGGATACAATGAGCAGTTCTTC; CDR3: CASSVGTSGYNEQFF
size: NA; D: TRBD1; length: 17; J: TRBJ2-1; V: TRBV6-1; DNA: TGTGCCAGCAGTGAAAGGGAGTGGGACAGGTCGTACAATGAGCAGTTCTTC; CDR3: CASSEREWDRSYNEQFF
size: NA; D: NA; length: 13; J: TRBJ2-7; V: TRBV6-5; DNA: TGTGCCAGCAATAATAGACAGTTCTACGAGCAGTACTTC; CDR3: CASNNRQFYEQYF
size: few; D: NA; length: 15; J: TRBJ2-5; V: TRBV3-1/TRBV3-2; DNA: TGTGCCAGCAGCTCCTGGCTTGGACTTAAAGAGACCCAGTACTTC; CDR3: CASSSWLGLKETQYF
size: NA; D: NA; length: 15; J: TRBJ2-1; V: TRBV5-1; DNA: TGCGCCAGCAGCCAAATAGGGGTGTCCTACAATGAGCAGTTCTTC; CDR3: CASSQIGVSYNEQFF
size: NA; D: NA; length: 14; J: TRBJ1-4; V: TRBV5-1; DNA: TGCGCCAGCAGCTTGAACGGACATAATGAAAAACTGTTTTTT; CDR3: CASSLNGHNEKLFF
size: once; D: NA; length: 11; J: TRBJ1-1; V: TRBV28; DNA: TGTGCCAGCAGGGCAAACACTGAAGCTTTCTTT; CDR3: CASRANTEAFF
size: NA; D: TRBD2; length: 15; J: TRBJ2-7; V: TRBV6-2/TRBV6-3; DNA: TGTGCCAGCAGTTACGGGCTAGCGGGGTCCTACGAGCAGTACTTC; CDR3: CASSYGLAGSYEQYF
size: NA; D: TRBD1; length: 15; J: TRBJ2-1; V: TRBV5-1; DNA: TGCGCCAGCAGCATGACCGGGACAGGGGCCGTTGAGCAGTTCTTC; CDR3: CASSMTGTGAVEQFF
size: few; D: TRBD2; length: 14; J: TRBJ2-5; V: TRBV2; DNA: TGTGCCAGCCCCCCCCCGGGAGGAGCGGAGACCCAGTACTTC; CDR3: CASPPPGGAETQYF
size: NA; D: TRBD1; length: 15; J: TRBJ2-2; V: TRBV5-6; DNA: TGTGCCAGCAGCGAGGGACAGGCCTACACCGGGGAGCTGTTTTTT; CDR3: CASSEGQAYTGELFF
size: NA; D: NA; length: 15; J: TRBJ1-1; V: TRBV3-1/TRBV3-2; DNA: TGTGCCAGCAGCCAAGGTCCTGGAGGTGGCACTGAAGCTTTCTTT; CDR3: CASSQGPGGGTEAFF
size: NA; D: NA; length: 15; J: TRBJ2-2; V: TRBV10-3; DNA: TGTGCCATCAGTGAGTCTACCAGGAACACCGGGGAGCTGTTTTTT; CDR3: CAISESTRNTGELFF
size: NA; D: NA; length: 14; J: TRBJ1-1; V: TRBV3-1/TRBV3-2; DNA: TGTGCCAGCAGTTTTTCGTTAGGGGCTCCTGAAGCTTTCTTT; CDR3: CASSFSLGAPEAFF
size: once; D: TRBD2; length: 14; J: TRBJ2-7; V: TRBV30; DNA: TGTGCCTGGAGTCCGGGACTAGCCTTGGACGAGCAGTACTTC; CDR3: CAWSPGLALDEQYF
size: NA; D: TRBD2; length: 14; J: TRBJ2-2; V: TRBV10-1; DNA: TGCGCCGGTCAACTAGCGGGAGCTCTCGGGGAGCTGTTTTTT; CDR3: CAGQLAGALGELFF
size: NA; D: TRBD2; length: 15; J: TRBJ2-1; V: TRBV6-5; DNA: TGTGCCAGCACAACCGTCCAGCGGCGGGGGAATGAGCAGTTCTTC; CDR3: CASTTVQRRGNEQFF
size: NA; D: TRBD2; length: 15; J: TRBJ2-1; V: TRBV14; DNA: TGTGCCAGCAGCCGACTAGCGGGAGCAGGCGATGAGCAGTTCTTC; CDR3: CASSRLAGAGDEQFF
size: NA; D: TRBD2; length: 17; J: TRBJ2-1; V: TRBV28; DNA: TGTGCCAGCAGTCCGGGACTAGCGGGCTTCTCCTACAATGAGCAGTTCTTC; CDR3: CASSPGLAGFSYNEQFF
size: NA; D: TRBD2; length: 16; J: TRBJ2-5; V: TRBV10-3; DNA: TGTGCCATCAGGGGGGAAGTGGGGACTACGGGAGAGACCCAGTACTTC; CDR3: CAIRGEVGTTGETQYF
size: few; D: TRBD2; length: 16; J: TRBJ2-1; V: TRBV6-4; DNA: TGTGCCAGCAGTGACAGCGGGACTAGCGCTTCCAATGAGCAGTTCTTC; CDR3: CASSDSGTSASNEQFF
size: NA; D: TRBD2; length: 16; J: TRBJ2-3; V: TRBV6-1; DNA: TGTGCCAGCAGTGAATATGCGGGAGGGGGTGGAGATACGCAGTATTTT; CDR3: CASSEYAGGGGDTQYF
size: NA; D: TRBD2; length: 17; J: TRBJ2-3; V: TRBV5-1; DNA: TGCGCCAGCAGCTTGGAGAGACTAGCGGGAGGCACAGATACGCAGTATTTT; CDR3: CASSLERLAGGTDTQYF
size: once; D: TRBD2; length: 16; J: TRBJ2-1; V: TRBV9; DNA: TGTGCCAGCAGCGCCACCGGGACTAGCGGATACAATGAGCAGTTCTTC; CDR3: CASSATGTSGYNEQFF
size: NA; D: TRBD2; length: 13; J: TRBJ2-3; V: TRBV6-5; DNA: TGTGCCAGCAGTCATGCGGGAGTGGATACGCAGTATTTT; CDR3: CASSHAGVDTQYF
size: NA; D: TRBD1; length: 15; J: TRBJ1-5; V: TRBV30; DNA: TGTGCCTGGGATCCGGGACAGGGTCTCAATCAGCCCCAGCATTTT; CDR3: CAWDPGQGLNQPQHF
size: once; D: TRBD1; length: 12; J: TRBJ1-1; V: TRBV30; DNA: TGTGCCGCGAAGGACAGGGATCAAGGAGCTTTCTTT; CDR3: CAAKDRDQGAFF
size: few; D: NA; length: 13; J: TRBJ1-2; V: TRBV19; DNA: TGTGCCAGTAGAACTCAGGGGTTGAGGGGCTACACCTTC; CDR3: CASRTQGLRGYTF
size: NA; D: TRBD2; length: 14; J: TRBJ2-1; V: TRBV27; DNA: TGTGCCAGCAGTTGGAGCGGGAGTGGAAATGAGCAGTTCTTC; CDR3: CASSWSGSGNEQFF
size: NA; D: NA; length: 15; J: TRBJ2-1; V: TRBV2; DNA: TGTGCCAGCAGTGAGAGAGGGAGGCTCTACAATGAGCAGTTCTTC; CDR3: CASSERGRLYNEQFF
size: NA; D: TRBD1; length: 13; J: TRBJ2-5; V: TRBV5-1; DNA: TGCGCCAGCAGCAACCAGGGGGCCGAGACCCAGTACTTC; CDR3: CASSNQGAETQYF
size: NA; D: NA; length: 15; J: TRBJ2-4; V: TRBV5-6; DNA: TGTGCCAGCAGCTTGAAGGGGTTAGCCAAAAACATTCAGTACTTC; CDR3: CASSLKGLAKNIQYF
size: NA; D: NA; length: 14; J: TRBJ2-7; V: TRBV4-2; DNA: TGTGCCAGCAGCCGACAGCCGGACGCCGGGGAGCAGTACTTC; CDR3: CASSRQPDAGEQYF
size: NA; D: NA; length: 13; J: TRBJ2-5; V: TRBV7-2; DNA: TGTGCCAGCAGCCGGGATATCCAAGAGACCCAGTACTTC; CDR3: CASSRDIQETQYF
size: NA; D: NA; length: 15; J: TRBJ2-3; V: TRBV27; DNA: TGTGCCAGCGTACCCCTAGAAACTAGCACAGATACGCAGTATTTT; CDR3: CASVPLETSTDTQYF
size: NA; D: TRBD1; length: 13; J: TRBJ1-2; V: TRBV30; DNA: TGTGCCTGGCCTGGACAGGGGAAGCAAGGCTACACCTTC; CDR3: CAWPGQGKQGYTF
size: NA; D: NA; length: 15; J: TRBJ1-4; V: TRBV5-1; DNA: TGCGCCAGCAGCTTATCACGGCCGAGCGATGAAAAACTGTTTTTT; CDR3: CASSLSRPSDEKLFF
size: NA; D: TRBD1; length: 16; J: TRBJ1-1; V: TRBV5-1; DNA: TGCGCCAGCAGCTTCCACGGGACAGGGGATGACACTGAAGCTTTCTTT; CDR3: CASSFHGTGDDTEAFF